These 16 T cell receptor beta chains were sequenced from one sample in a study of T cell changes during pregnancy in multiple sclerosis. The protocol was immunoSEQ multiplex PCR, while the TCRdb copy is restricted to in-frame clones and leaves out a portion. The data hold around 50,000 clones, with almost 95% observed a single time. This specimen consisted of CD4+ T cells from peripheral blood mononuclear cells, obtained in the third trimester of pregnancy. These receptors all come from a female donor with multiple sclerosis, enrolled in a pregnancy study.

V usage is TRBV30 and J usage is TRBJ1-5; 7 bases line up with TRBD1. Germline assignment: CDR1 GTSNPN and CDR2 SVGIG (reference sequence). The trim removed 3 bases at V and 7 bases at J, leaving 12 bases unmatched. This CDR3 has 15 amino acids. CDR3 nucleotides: TGTGCCTGGAGAGGAACTAAGGGGGCGCGCCAGCCCCAGCATTTT. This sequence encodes CAWRGTKGARQPQHF. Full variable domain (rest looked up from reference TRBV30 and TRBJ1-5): SQTIHQWPATLVQPVGSPLSLECTVEGTSNPNLYWYRQAAGRGLQLLFYSVGIGQISSEVPQNLSASRPQDRQFILSSKKLLLSDSGFYLCAWRGTKGARQPQHFGDGTRLSIL.

The CDR3: CASSQELAGGPGNEQFF. In DNA, the CDR3 is TGTGCCAGCAGCCAAGAGTTGGCGGGAGGGCCGGGAAATGAGCAGTTCTTC. The chain links TRBV14 to TRBJ2-1, with TRBD2 matching over 9 bases. The CDR3 consists of 17 residues. Germline CDR1 and CDR2: SGHDN and FVKESK. Trimming removed 0 bases from V and 7 bases from J; junction bases left unmatched: 10.

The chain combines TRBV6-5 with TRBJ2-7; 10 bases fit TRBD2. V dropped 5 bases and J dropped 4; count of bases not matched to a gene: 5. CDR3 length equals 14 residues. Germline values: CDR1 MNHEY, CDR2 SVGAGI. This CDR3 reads CASSTGLAAYEQYF. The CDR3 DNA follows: TGTGCCAGCAGTACTGGACTAGCGGCTTACGAGCAGTACTTC.

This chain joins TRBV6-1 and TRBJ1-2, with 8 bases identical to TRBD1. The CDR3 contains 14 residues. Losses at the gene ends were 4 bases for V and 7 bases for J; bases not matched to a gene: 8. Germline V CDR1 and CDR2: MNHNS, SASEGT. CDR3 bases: TGTGCCAGCAGTGCCGACAGGGGCCGTACTGGCTACACCTTC. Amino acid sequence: CASSADRGRTGYTF.

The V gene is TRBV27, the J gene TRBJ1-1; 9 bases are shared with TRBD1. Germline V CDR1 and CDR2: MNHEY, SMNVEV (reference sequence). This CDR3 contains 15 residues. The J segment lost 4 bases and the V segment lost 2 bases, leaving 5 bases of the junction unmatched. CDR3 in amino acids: CASSLGGTGPTEAFF. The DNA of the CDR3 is TGTGCCAGCAGTTTAGGGGGGACAGGGCCCACTGAAGCTTTCTTT.

CDR3 protein: CASSKGGSNRELYEQYF. Here the CDR3 DNA reads TGTGCCAGCAGCAAGGGAGGGTCGAACAGGGAGCTCTACGAGCAGTACTTC. The chain uses TRBV21-1 and TRBJ2-7; TRBD2, the D gene given by the table, was not confirmed from the DNA. TRBV21-1 is designated a pseudogene. The CDR3 is 17 residues long.

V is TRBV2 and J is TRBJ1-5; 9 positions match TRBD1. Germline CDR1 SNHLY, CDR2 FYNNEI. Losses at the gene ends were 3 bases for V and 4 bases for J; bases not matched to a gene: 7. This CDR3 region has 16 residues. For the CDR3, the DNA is TGTGCCAGCAGTGATGGGACAGGGATTTGGAATCAGCCCCAGCATTTT. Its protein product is CASSDGTGIWNQPQHF.

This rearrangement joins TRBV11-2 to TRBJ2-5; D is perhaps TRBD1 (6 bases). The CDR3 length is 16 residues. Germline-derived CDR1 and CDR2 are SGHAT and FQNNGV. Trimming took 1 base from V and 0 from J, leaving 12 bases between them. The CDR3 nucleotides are TGTGCCAGCAGCTTAGCCGGGACAACGTACCAAGAGACCCAGTACTTC. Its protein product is CASSLAGTTYQETQYF.

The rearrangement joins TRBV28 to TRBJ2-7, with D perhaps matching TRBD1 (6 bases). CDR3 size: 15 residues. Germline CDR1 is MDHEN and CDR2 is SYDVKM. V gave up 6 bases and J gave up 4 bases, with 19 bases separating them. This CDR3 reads CASRSRGELPYEQYF. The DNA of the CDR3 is TGTGCCAGCAGATCCAGGGGAGAACTACCTTACGAGCAGTACTTC.

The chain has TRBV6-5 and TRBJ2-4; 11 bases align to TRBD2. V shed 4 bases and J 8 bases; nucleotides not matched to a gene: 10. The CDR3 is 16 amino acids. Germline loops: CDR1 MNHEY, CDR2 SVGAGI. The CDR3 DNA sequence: TGTGCCAGCAGTTCCCCGGGTAGCGGGAGGGGGGACATTCAGTACTTC. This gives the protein CASSSPGSGRGDIQYF.

CDR3 in amino acids: CASSQRGGDPNEQFF. The CDR3 DNA reads TGCGCCAGCAGCCAACGCGGGGGAGACCCCAATGAGCAGTTCTTC. This chain links TRBV4-3 with TRBJ2-1; 7 bases are a match to TRBD2. Germline trimming cut 2 bases from V and 6 bases from J; bases unmatched to any gene: 7. Germline CDR1 reads LGHNA; CDR2 reads YSLEER. The CDR3 is 15 amino acids.

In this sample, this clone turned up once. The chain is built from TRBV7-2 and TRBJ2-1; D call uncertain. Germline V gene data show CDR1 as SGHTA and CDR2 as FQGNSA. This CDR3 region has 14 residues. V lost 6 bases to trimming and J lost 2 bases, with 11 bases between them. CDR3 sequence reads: CASRSAGAYNEQFF. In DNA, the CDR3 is TGTGCCAGCAGATCCGCTGGAGCCTACAATGAGCAGTTCTTC.

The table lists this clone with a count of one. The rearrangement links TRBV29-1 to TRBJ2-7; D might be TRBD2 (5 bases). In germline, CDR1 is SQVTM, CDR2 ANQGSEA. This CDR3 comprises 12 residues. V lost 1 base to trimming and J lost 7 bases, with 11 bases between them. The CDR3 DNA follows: TGCAGCGTTGAAGTGAGGGCGGGTGAGCAGTACTTC. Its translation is CSVEVRAGEQYF.

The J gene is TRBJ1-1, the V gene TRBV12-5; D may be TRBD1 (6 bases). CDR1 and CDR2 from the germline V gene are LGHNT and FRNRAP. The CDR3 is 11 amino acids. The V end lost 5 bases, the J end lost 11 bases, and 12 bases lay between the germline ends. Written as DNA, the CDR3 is TGTGCTAGTGGTCAAGGACAGACCGCTTTCTTT. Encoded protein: CASGQGQTAFF. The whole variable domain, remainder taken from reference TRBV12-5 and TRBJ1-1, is DARVTQTPRHKVTEMGQEVTMRCQPILGHNTVFWYRQTMMQGLELLAYFRNRAPLDDSGMPKDRFSAEMPDATLATLKIQPSEPRDSAVYFCASGQGQTAFFGQGTRLTVV.

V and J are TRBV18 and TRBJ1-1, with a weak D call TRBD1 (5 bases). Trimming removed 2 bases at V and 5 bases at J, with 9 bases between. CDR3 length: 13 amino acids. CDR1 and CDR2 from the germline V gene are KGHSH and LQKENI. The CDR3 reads CASSPGQGTEAFF. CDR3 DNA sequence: TGTGCCAGCTCACCAGGGCAGGGTACTGAAGCTTTCTTT.

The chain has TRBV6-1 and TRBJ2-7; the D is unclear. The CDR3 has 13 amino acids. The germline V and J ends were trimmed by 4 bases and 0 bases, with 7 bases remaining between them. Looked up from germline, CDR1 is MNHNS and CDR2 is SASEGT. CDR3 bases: TGTGCCAGCAGTGTGGAGTTCTCCTACGAGCAGTACTTC. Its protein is CASSVEFSYEQYF.